One and the same sample provided the 9 T cell receptor beta chains below, sequenced in a study of shared clonotypes between healthy human individuals. The method was immunoSEQ multiplex PCR; TCRdb's version includes in-frame clones alone and lacks a portion of them. The sample lists around 2.3 million clones; under 97% were seen once. Material for sequencing was naive CD4+ T cells sorted from blood. Indicated subset: CD45RA+ positively selected. These receptors were taken from a man aged 18-30 years in good health.

This chain links TRBV5-6 with TRBJ1-6; unclear D gene. Germline CDR1 SGHDT, CDR2 YYEEEE. Trimming stripped 4 bases from V and 8 bases from J, with 10 bases between. CDR3 size: 13 residues. CDR3 region: CASSGRIYSPLHF. The CDR3 DNA reads as TGTGCCAGCAGCGGGCGTATCTATTCACCCCTCCACTTT.

In this sample, this clone turned up once. The chain has TRBV5-1 and TRBJ2-3, with D unclear. The germline V gene has CDR1 SGHRS and CDR2 YFSETQ. The CDR3 consists of 14 residues. Between the trimmed V and J ends, which lost 0 bases and 2 bases, there was a span of 7 bases. DNA of the CDR3: TGCGCCAGCAGCTTGGCAGCTATCACAGATACGCAGTATTTT. Protein product: CASSLAAITDTQYF.

V gene TRBV19 combines with J gene TRBJ2-7; 9 bases fit TRBD1. The V gene's germline CDR1 is LNHDA and CDR2 SQIVND (reference sequence). The junction had 6 bases not matched to a gene; V was cut back by 5 bases and J by 1 base. The CDR3 covers 15 residues. This CDR3 is CASSLQGATSYEQYF. In DNA, the CDR3 is TGTGCCAGTAGTTTACAGGGGGCAACGTCCTACGAGCAGTACTTC.

V and J are TRBV5-1 and TRBJ2-7, with D perhaps TRBD1 (6 bases). Germline V gene lookup returns CDR1 SGHRS and CDR2 YFSETQ. The CDR3 consists of 14 residues. V was trimmed by 3 bases and J by 5 bases, leaving 15 bases between them. The CDR3 nucleotides are TGCGCCAGCAGCTCCATACAGGGTGCCCACGAGCAGTACTTC. This gives the protein CASSSIQGAHEQYF.

This chain connects TRBV5-4 to TRBJ2-3, with 9 bases fitting TRBD2. J gave up 0 bases and V 4 bases, and 9 bases lay outside the gene matches. The CDR3 contains 17 residues. Germline V CDR1 and CDR2: SGHNT, YYREEE (reference sequence). CDR3 DNA sequence: TGTGCCAGCAGCCCCCAACTAGCGGGCACCAGCACAGATACGCAGTATTTT. As protein: CASSPQLAGTSTDTQYF.

The V and J genes are TRBV6-5 and TRBJ1-4; weak D call: TRBD1 (5 bases). The CDR3 has 14 amino acids. V shed 9 bases and J shed 8 bases, with 19 bases lying between them. Germline V gene data show CDR1 as MNHEY and CDR2 as SVGAGI. The CDR3 protein is CASSRLAGNEKLFF. The DNA of the CDR3 is TGTGCCAGTTCCCGGCTGGCAGGGAACGAAAAACTGTTTTTT.

The chain joins TRBV19 to TRBJ2-7; the match to TRBD1 covers 10 bases. In germline, CDR1 is LNHDA, CDR2 SQIVND (reference sequence). The CDR3 contains 14 residues. V shed 10 bases, J shed 2 bases, and the junction held 8 bases outside the gene matches. CDR3 loop: CATAGQGGTYEQYF. For the CDR3, the DNA is TGTGCCACTGCAGGACAGGGGGGAACCTACGAGCAGTACTTC.

With regard to this clone: At the DNA level, this CDR3 is encoded by other sequences in the same sample as well. The chain recombines TRBV5-1 with TRBJ2-3; 8 positions agree with TRBD2. V shed 4 bases, J shed 0 bases, and the junction held 4 bases outside the gene matches. Germline values: CDR1 SGHRS, CDR2 YFSETQ. The CDR3 totals 15 residues. CDR3 nucleotides: TGCGCCAGCAGCCCCGGGACTAGAAGCACAGATACGCAGTATTTT. Translating gives CASSPGTRSTDTQYF.

In this sample, this clone turned up once. The V gene is TRBV7-2, the J gene TRBJ1-6, with D perhaps matching TRBD1 (6 bases). There are 14 residues in the CDR3. Germline V lookup: CDR1 SGHTA, CDR2 FQGNSA. Deletions cut 5 bases from V and 10 bases from J, with 15 bases between. CDR3: CASSPRQERSPLHF. CDR3 sequence (DNA): TGTGCCAGCAGCCCCCGACAGGAGCGCTCACCCCTCCACTTT.